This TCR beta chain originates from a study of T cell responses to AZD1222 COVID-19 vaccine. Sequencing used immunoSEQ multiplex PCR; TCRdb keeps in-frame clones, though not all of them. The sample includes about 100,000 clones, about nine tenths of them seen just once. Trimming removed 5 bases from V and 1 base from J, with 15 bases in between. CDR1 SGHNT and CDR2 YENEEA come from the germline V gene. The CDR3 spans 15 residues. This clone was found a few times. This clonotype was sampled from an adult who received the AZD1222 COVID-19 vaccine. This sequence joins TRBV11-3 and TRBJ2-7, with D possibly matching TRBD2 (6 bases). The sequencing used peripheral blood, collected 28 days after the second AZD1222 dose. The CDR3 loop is CASSPSSEPSYEQYF. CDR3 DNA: TGTGCCAGCAGCCCTTCTAGCGAACCATCCTACGAGCAGTACTTC.